The 8 T cell receptor beta chains reported below all come from one sample, sequenced in a study of blood T cell repertoires in COVID-19. The assay was immunoSEQ multiplex PCR, and TCRdb's table has in-frame clones only and misses some. Here the sample spans approximately 200,000 clones, approximately 80% being singletons. What was sequenced was PBMCs or T cells enriched from blood (not recorded which). The receptors originated from a man aged 35-49 years who had recovered from COVID-19.

J is TRBJ1-1 and V is TRBV7-9; TRBD1 agrees at 9 bases. Germline trimming cut 5 bases from V and 6 bases from J; bases unmatched to any gene: 4. Germline values: CDR1 SEHNR, CDR2 FQNEAQ (reference sequence). The CDR3 length is 13 residues. The CDR3 DNA is TGTGCCAGCAGCCCACAGGGGGCCGCTGAAGCTTTCTTT. Translated: CASSPQGAAEAFF.

This chain links TRBV2 with TRBJ1-3; D is possibly TRBD1 (6 bases). CDR3 size: 15 residues. Trimming pared 4 bases from V and 1 base from J, leaving 11 bases between. Germline lookup yields CDR1 SNHLY and CDR2 FYNNEI. The CDR3 bases are TGTGCCAGCAGTGCCGGGACATTGTCTGGAAACACCATATATTTT. It yields the protein CASSAGTLSGNTIYF.

The chain is built from TRBV7-9 and TRBJ2-6; the match to TRBD1 covers 11 bases. CDR3 length: 19 amino acids. V dropped 1 base and J dropped 3; count of bases not matched to a gene: 8. Per the germline V gene, CDR1 is SEHNR and CDR2 is FQNEAQ (reference sequence). DNA of the CDR3: TGTGCCAGCAGCTTAGAGCGGGACAGGGGGAGGAGTGGGGCCAACGTCCTGACTTTC. Residues: CASSLERDRGRSGANVLTF.

This CDR3 is CASSSTPTSGLQETQYF. In nucleotides, the CDR3 is TGTGCCAGCAGTTCAACCCCGACTAGCGGGCTCCAAGAGACCCAGTACTTC. V usage is TRBV11-2 and J usage is TRBJ2-5, with 10 positions matching TRBD2. From germline, CDR1 is SGHAT and CDR2 FQNNGV. The CDR3 has 17 residues. The J segment lost 1 base and the V segment lost 6 bases, leaving 11 bases of the junction unmatched.

J is TRBJ2-5 and V is TRBV7-9; 8 positions agree with TRBD1. Germline-derived CDR1 and CDR2 are SEHNR and FQNEAQ (reference sequence). J was trimmed by 1 base and V by 7 bases; bases with no gene match: 5. The CDR3 has 14 amino acids. The CDR3 coding sequence is TGTGCCAGCACCCAGGGGGCTTCCCAAGAGACCCAGTACTTC. Its translation: CASTQGASQETQYF.

In its sample, this clone was seen once. The CDR3 spells CASSYSGLAGDYEQYV. The CDR3 DNA reads as TGTGCCAGCAGTTACTCGGGACTAGCGGGAGACTACGAGCAGTACGTC. This sequence joins TRBV6-6 and TRBJ2-7; 14 nucleotides match TRBD2. V dropped 0 bases and J dropped 3; count of bases not matched to a gene: 1. Germline V CDR1 and CDR2: MNHNY, SVGAGI (reference sequence). The CDR3 totals 16 residues.

The gene calls are TRBV4-3 and TRBJ1-2; 7 nucleotides align to TRBD1. The germline V gene encodes CDR1 LGHNA and CDR2 YSLEER. The CDR3 length is 14 residues. J gave up 8 bases and V 0 bases, and 6 bases lay outside the gene matches. The chain's CDR3 is CASSQETTGRGYTF. The DNA for the CDR3 is TGCGCCAGCAGCCAAGAAACGACAGGGCGCGGCTACACCTTC.

The rearrangement uses TRBV7-9 and TRBJ1-2; the match to TRBD1 covers 9 bases. The CDR3 is 15 residues long. CDR1 is SEHNR and CDR2 is FQNEAQ in the germline V gene (reference sequence). V lost 4 bases and J lost 8; bases outside the gene matches: 11. CDR3 sequence (DNA): TGTGCCAGCAGCTCCCCCGGGACAGGGCCTTACGGCTACACCTTC. It codes for CASSSPGTGPYGYTF.